The 19 T cell receptor beta chains listed next were all sequenced from one sample in a study of human T cells and chemical hapten exposure. The time point is: patch test 1, 2 weeks after DPC sensitization. Treatment defined: therapeutic diphenylcyclopropenone sensitization with weekly scalp DPC. Using its own MiXCR run on the RACE reads, TCRdb lists one record per CDR3 protein. Among roughly 120,000 distinct CDR3 sequences listed, 12% to 15% were seen once. Here the sequenced sample was whole blood, taken in connection with sensitization to the hapten diphenylcyclopropenone (DPC). The receptors derive from a man in his late teens or twenties with alopecia areata. Some clones in this sample may be carry-over from other donors' samples.

This chain links TRBV28 with TRBJ2-7; 8 nucleotides agree with TRBD2. The trim removed 5 bases at V and 4 bases at J, leaving 7 bases unmatched. CDR1 is MDHEN and CDR2 is SYDVKM in the germline V gene. This CDR3 is 14 amino acids long. This CDR3 is CASSPPGTSYEQYF. The CDR3 DNA sequence: TGTGCCAGCAGTCCCCCCGGGACTAGTTACGAGCAGTACTTC.

This clonotype has more than one count but fewer than ten. The chain joins TRBV21-1 to TRBJ2-5. TRBV21-1 is a pseudogene locus. This CDR3 contains 14 residues. DNA for the CDR3: TGTGCCAGCAGCAACCCAGGAACCCAAGAGACCCAGTACTTC. As protein: CASSNPGTQETQYF.

This clonotype was picked up a small number of times. The chain carries TRBV5-6 and TRBJ2-7; 10 nucleotides agree with TRBD1. Per germline, CDR1 SGHDT and CDR2 YYEEEE. Trimming took 4 bases from V and 5 from J; bases not matched to a gene: 12. The CDR3 runs to 16 residues. DNA of the CDR3: TGTGCCAGCAGCCCACTCCCCGGGACAGGGGTGGACGAGCAGTACTTC. Its protein product is CASSPLPGTGVDEQYF. Full variable domain (rest looked up from reference TRBV5-6 and TRBJ2-7): DAGVTQSPTHLIKTRGQQVTLRCSPKSGHDTVSWYQQALGQGPQFIFQYYEEEERQRGNFPDRFSGHQFPNYSSELNVNALLLGDSALYLCASSPLPGTGVDEQYFGPGTRLTVT.

This clonotype was detected many times. The rearrangement joins TRBV18 to TRBJ1-1, with a tentative D call TRBD1 (5 bases). From germline, CDR1 is KGHSH and CDR2 LQKENI. The ends were cut back, 8 bases at V and 1 base at J, with 14 bases in the middle. The CDR3 has 14 amino acids. This chain's CDR3 is CASSPGTANTEAFF. The CDR3 DNA sequence: TGTGCCAGCAGCCCGGGGACGGCGAACACTGAAGCTTTCTTT. Supplemented by reference TRBV18 and TRBJ1-1, the full variable domain reads NAGVMQNPRHLVRRRGQEARLRCSPMKGHSHVYWYRQLPEEGLKFMVYLQKENIIDESGMPKERFSAEFPKEGPSILRIQQVVRGDSAAYFCASSPGTANTEAFFGQGTRLTVV.

This chain joins TRBV10-3 and TRBJ1-4; 7 nucleotides align to TRBD1. CDR1 is ENHRY and CDR2 is SYGVKD in the germline V gene. The CDR3 extends over 18 amino acids. The junction had 17 bases not matched to a gene; V was cut back by 10 bases and J by 0 bases. The CDR3 DNA sequence: TGTGCCAGCAGACAGGGATGGAGCTCCTATGCAACTAATGAAAAACTGTTTTTT. This codes for CASRQGWSSYATNEKLFF.

The sample holds many counts of this clonotype. The CDR3 is CASSLTTSGAYEQYF. The CDR3 DNA follows: TGTGCCAGCAGCTTAACGACTAGCGGGGCCTACGAGCAGTACTTC. This chain connects TRBV9 to TRBJ2-7, with 11 bases identical to TRBD2. V lost 4 bases, J lost 2 bases, and 5 bases stayed unmatched. This CDR3 is built from 15 residues. Germline values: CDR1 SGDLS, CDR2 YYNGEE. Using reference TRBV9 and TRBJ2-7 for the parts outside the CDR3, the full variable domain is DSGVTQTPKHLITATGQRVTLRCSPRSGDLSVYWYQQSLDQGLQFLIQYYNGEERAKGNILERFSAQQFPDLHSELNLSSLELGDSALYFCASSLTTSGAYEQYFGPGTRLTVT.

CDR3 amino acids: CASSNGLNTEAFF. The CDR3 nucleotides read TGTGCCAGCAGCAATGGACTGAACACTGAAGCTTTCTTT. The chain has TRBV7-6 and TRBJ1-1; D remains unclear. The CDR3 spans 13 residues. V lost 5 bases and J lost 0, with 7 bases in between. CDR1 is SGHVS and CDR2 is FNYEAQ in the germline V gene.

This clonotype was detected only a few times. The rearrangement uses TRBV5-1 and TRBJ2-7, with 8 bases matching TRBD1. The trim removed 6 bases at V and 1 base at J, leaving 9 bases unmatched. The CDR3 has 15 amino acids. The V gene's germline CDR1 is SGHRS and CDR2 YFSETQ. CDR3 residues: CASNEGTGTSYEQYF. The CDR3 DNA follows: TGCGCCAGCAATGAGGGGACAGGTACTTCCTACGAGCAGTACTTC.

A few counts support this clonotype. V gene TRBV6-1 combines with J gene TRBJ2-6; TRBD1 is a possible D gene (5 bases). Trimming stripped 8 bases from V and 2 bases from J, with 13 bases between. The germline gives CDR1 MNHNS, CDR2 SASEGT. This CDR3 has 15 amino acids. CDR3 in DNA: TGTGCCAGCGGATTTGTAGGGGCTGGGGCCAACGTCCTGACTTTC. Translating it yields CASGFVGAGANVLTF.

This clonotype was seen a few times. The chain employs TRBV27 and TRBJ1-1; 9 bases match TRBD1. Germline lookup yields CDR1 MNHEY and CDR2 SMNVEV (reference sequence). V lost 4 bases and J lost 14; bases outside the gene matches: 11. This CDR3 is 13 amino acids long. Written as DNA, the CDR3 is TGTGCCAGCAGTTACCCGGGACAGGGTTCGGTATTCTTT. Its translation: CASSYPGQGSVFF.

This clonotype showed up just a few times. The chain joins TRBV29-1 to TRBJ2-1; D is unclear. Germline V CDR1 and CDR2: SQVTM, ANQGSEA. The CDR3 loop spans 16 amino acids. Trimming shortened V by 6 bases and J by 0 bases, and 18 bases separated the two germline ends. The CDR3 here is CSVTAGFTSSYNEQFF. The CDR3 DNA follows: TGCAGCGTGACTGCAGGCTTTACCAGCTCCTACAATGAGCAGTTCTTC.

The chain combines TRBV5-1 with TRBJ1-5; D ambiguous. V dropped 3 bases and J dropped 0 bases, with 4 bases sitting between them. The CDR3 spans 13 residues. Per germline, CDR1 SGHRS and CDR2 YFSETQ. CDR3 sequence: CASSYRSNQPQHF. The CDR3 coding sequence is TGCGCCAGCAGCTACCGTAGCAATCAGCCCCAGCATTTT.

This clonotype was seen only a few times. The DNA of the CDR3 is TGTGCCAGCAGTCGCAGCTCCTACAATGAGCAGTTCTTC. Its translation is CASSRSSYNEQFF. V usage is TRBV6-2 or TRBV6-3 and J usage is TRBJ2-1; D is uncertain. The germline CDR1 and CDR2 sequences are MNHEY and SVGEGT. This CDR3 has 13 amino acids. V was shortened by 5 bases and J by 0 bases, with 5 bases between the two germline ends.

This clonotype was picked up a small number of times. The V call is TRBV6-5, the J call TRBJ1-1, with D possibly matching TRBD1 (6 bases). The CDR3 sequence is 16 residues long. Germline CDR1 is MNHEY and CDR2 is SVGAGI. Trimming took 0 bases from V and 3 from J, leaving 14 bases between them. The CDR3 is CASSYSGGALDTEAFF. CDR3 sequence (DNA): TGTGCCAGCAGTTACTCGGGGGGGGCCCTCGACACTGAAGCTTTCTTT.

The V gene is TRBV6-5, the J gene TRBJ2-1; D unresolved. This CDR3 is built from 15 residues. Trimming removed 6 bases at V and 0 bases at J, with 12 bases between. CDR1 and CDR2 from the germline V gene are MNHEY and SVGAGI. The CDR3 loop reads CASRGASSSYNEQFF. The DNA of the CDR3 is TGTGCCAGCAGGGGTGCTTCGAGCTCCTACAATGAGCAGTTCTTC.

The chain links TRBV28 to TRBJ1-6; D uncertain. The germline CDR1 and CDR2 sequences are MDHEN and SYDVKM. V was cut by 8 bases and J by 8 bases, with 4 bases left in between. This CDR3 has 10 amino acids. CDR3 bases: TGTGCCAGCGGTGATTCACCCCTCCACTTT. This encodes CASGDSPLHF.

This clonotype was observed a handful of times. The gene calls are TRBV11-2 and TRBJ2-3; the D gene is possibly TRBD1 (8 bases). Germline values: CDR1 SGHAT, CDR2 FQNNGV. CDR3 length: 13 amino acids. Trimming shortened V by 3 bases and J by 8 bases, and 12 bases separated the two germline ends. CDR3 sequence reads: CASSLDREGTQYF. CDR3 DNA sequence: TGTGCCAGCAGCTTGGACAGGGAGGGTACGCAGTATTTT.

This clonotype was detected ten times or more. The gene calls are TRBV9 and TRBJ1-1; D perhaps matches TRBD1 (6 bases). The CDR3 is 15 residues long. Trimming removed 1 base at V and 2 bases at J, with 12 bases between. The germline V gene has CDR1 SGDLS and CDR2 YYNGEE. This CDR3 is CASSVQGTFNTEAFF. The CDR3 bases are TGTGCCAGCAGCGTACAGGGGACCTTTAACACTGAAGCTTTCTTT.

This clonotype has only a few counts. J is TRBJ2-7 and V is TRBV7-9; D is uncertain. CDR1 SEHNR and CDR2 FQNEAQ come from the germline V gene (reference sequence). With 3 bases removed from V and 3 bases from J, the gap between germline ends came to 6 bases. The CDR3 runs 12 residues. The CDR3 here is CASSFLFYEQYF. DNA for the CDR3: TGTGCCAGCAGCTTCTTGTTCTACGAGCAGTACTTC.